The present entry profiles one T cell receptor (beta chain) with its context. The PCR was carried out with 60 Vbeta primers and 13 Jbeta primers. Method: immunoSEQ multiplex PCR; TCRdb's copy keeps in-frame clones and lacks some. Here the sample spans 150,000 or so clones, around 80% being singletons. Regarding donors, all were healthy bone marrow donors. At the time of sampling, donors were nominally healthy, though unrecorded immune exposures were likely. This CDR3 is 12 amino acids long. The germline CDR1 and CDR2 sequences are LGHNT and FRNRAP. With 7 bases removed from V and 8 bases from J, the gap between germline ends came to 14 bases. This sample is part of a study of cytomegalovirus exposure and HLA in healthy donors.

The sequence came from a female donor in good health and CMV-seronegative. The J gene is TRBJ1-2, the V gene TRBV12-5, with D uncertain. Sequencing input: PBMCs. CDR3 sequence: CASAYGLLGYTF. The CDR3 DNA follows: TGTGCTAGTGCCTATGGGCTCTTGGGCTACACCTTC. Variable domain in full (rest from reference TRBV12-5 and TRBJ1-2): DARVTQTPRHKVTEMGQEVTMRCQPILGHNTVFWYRQTMMQGLELLAYFRNRAPLDDSGMPKDRFSAEMPDATLATLKIQPSEPRDSAVYFCASAYGLLGYTFGSGTRLTVV.